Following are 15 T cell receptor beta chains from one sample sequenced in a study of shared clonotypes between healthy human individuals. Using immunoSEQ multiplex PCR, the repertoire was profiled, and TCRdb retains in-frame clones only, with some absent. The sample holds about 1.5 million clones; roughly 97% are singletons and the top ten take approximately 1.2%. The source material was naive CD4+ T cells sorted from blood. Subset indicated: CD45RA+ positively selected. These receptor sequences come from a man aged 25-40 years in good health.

CDR3 DNA sequence: TGTGCCAGCAGCTCAGGAAACAGGGCACGGGGACACCAAGAGACCCAGTACTTC. Translated, it gives CASSSGNRARGHQETQYF. The chain has TRBV5-5 and TRBJ2-5; the D gene is possibly TRBD1 (6 bases). V was clipped by 3 bases and J by 0 bases, with 21 bases between them. The CDR3 loop spans 18 amino acids. Per germline, CDR1 SGHKS and CDR2 YYEKEE (reference sequence).

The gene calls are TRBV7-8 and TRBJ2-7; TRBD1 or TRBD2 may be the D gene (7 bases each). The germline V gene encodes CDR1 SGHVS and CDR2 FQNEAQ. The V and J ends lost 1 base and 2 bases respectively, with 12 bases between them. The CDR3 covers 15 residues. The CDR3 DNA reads TGTGCCAGCAGCTTAGAGGGAGGGGGCGCCTACGAGCAGTACTTC. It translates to CASSLEGGGAYEQYF.

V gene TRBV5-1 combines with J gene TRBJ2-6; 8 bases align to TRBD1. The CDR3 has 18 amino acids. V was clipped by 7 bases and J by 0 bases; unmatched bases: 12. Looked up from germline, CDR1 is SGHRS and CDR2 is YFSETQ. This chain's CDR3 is CASQGTGGSPSGANVLTF. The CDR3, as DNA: TGCGCCAGCCAAGGGACAGGAGGTAGCCCCTCTGGGGCCAACGTCCTGACTTTC.

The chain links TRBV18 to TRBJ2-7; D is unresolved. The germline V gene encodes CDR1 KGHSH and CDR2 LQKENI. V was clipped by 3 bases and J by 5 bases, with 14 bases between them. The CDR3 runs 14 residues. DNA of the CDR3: TGTGCCAGCTCACCCTCGCCCCCCCCCGACGAGCAGTACTTC. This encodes CASSPSPPPDEQYF.

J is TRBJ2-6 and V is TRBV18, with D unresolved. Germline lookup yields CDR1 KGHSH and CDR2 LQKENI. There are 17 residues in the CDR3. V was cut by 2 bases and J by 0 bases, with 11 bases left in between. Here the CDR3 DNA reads TGTGCCAGCTCACCAATCGGGCCTCACTCTGGGGCCAACGTCCTGACTTTC. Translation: CASSPIGPHSGANVLTF.

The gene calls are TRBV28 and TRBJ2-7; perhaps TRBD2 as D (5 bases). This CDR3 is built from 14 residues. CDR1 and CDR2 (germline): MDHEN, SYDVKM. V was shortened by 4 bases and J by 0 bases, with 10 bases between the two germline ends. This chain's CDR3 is CASSSPDFSYEQYF. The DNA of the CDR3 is TGTGCCAGCAGTTCACCGGACTTCTCCTACGAGCAGTACTTC.

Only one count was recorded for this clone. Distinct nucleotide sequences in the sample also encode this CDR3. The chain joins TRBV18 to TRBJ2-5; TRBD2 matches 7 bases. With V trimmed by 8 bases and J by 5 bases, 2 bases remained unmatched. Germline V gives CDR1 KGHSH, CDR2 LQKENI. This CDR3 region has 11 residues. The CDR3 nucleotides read TGTGCCAGCACCGGGGGGGAGACCCAGTACTTC. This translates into CASTGGETQYF.

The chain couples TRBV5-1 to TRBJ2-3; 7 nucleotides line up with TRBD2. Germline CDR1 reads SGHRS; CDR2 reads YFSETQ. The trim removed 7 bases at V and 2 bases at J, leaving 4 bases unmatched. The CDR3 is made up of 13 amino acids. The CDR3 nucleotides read TGCGCCAGCGGGCTAGCGGACACAGATACGCAGTATTTT. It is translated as CASGLADTDTQYF. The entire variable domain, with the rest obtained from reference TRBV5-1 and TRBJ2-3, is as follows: KAGVTQTPRYLIKTRGQQVTLSCSPISGHRSVSWYQQTPGQGLQFLFEYFSETQRNKGNFPGRFSGRQFSNSRSEMNVSTLELGDSALYLCASGLADTDTQYFGPGTRLTVL.

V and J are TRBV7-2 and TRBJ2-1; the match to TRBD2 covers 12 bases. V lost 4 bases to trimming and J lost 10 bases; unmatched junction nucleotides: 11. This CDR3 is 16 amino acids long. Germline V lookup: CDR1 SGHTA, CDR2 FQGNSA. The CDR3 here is CASSSRQLAGGGEQFF. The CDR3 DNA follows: TGTGCCAGCAGCTCCCGGCAACTAGCGGGAGGTGGGGAGCAGTTCTTC.

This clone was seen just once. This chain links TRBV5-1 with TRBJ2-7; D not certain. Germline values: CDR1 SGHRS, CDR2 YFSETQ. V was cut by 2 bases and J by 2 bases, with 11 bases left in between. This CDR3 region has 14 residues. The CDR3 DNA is TGCGCCAGCAGCTTCCCTGAAGAACCCTACGAGCAGTACTTC. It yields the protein CASSFPEEPYEQYF.

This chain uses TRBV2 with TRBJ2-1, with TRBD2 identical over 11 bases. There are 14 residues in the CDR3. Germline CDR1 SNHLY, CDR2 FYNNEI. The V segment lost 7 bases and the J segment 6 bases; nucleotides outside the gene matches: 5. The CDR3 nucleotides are TGTGCCAGCACCTCTAGCGGGAGGCGCAATGAGCAGTTCTTC. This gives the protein CASTSSGRRNEQFF.

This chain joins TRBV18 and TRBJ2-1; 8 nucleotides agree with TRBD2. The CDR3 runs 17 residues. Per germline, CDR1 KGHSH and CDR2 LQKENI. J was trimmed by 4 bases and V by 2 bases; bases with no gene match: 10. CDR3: CASSPLGAGGLYNEQFF. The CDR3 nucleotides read TGTGCCAGCTCACCATTGGGGGCGGGAGGCTTATACAATGAGCAGTTCTTC.

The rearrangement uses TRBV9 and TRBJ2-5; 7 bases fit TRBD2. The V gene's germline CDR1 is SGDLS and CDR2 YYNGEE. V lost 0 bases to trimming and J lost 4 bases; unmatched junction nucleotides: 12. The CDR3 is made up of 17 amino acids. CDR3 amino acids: CASSVGGWREIRETQYF. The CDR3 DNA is TGTGCCAGCAGCGTAGGGGGCTGGCGGGAGATTAGAGAGACCCAGTACTTC.

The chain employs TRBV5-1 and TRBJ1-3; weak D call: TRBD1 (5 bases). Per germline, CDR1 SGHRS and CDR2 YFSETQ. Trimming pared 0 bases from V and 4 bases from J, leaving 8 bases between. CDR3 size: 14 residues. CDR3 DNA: TGCGCCAGCAGCTTGGGCCCAGGGGGAAACACCATATATTTT. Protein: CASSLGPGGNTIYF.

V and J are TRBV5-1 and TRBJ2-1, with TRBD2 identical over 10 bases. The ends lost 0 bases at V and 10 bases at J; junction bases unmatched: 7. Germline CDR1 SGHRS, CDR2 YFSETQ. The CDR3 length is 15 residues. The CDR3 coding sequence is TGCGCCAGCAGCTTGGATAGTCTAGCGGGAGCAGAGCAGTTCTTC. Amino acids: CASSLDSLAGAEQFF.